Following are 31 T cell receptor beta chains from one sample sequenced in a study of T cells after yellow fever vaccination. One entry per CDR3 protein results from TCRdb running MiXCR on the 5' RACE reads. The sample lists a few hundred thousand distinct CDR3 sequences, 8.5% to 10% occurring once. The source was CD4+ T cells sorted from PBMCs, collected 5 days after the yellow fever booster vaccination. The source of these receptors is a man aged 18 to 30 who received the YFV17D yellow fever vaccine.

This chain connects TRBV9 to TRBJ2-1, with 8 nucleotides matching TRBD2. Germline V gene sequence: CDR1 SGDLS, CDR2 YYNGEE. The CDR3 is 15 residues long. V dropped 4 bases and J dropped 7; count of bases not matched to a gene: 10. CDR3 sequence (DNA): TGTGCCAGCAGCTCCCCGGGACTAGTGGGGAATGAGCAGTTCTTC. Its translation is CASSSPGLVGNEQFF.

This clonotype was counted only a few times. The rearrangement joins TRBV28 to TRBJ1-2; D not resolved. The ends were cut back, 3 bases at V and 7 bases at J, with 12 bases in the middle. Looked up from germline, CDR1 is MDHEN and CDR2 is SYDVKM. This CDR3 contains 13 residues. CDR3 coding DNA: TGTGCCAGCAGTTTCGTGGACCCCCGTGGCTACACCTTC. Translated: CASSFVDPRGYTF.

The sample holds a few counts of this clonotype. The chain joins TRBV3-1 to TRBJ2-7; D is unresolved. Germline V CDR1 and CDR2: LGHDT, YNNKEL (reference sequence). This CDR3 contains 15 residues. V lost 0 bases, J lost 0 bases, and 9 bases lay in between. In DNA form, the CDR3 reads TGTGCCAGCAGCCAAGATGTAGTTCCCTCCTACGAGCAGTACTTC. Amino acids: CASSQDVVPSYEQYF.

The table lists this clonotype with a few counts. The CDR3 spells CASSQVGTGSIWAEAFF. DNA for the CDR3: TGTGCCAGCAGCCAAGTGGGGACAGGAAGTATCTGGGCCGAAGCTTTCTTT. The rearrangement uses TRBV3-1 and TRBJ1-1; TRBD1 agrees at 8 bases. This CDR3 is built from 17 residues. J gave up 8 bases and V 1 base, and 15 bases lay outside the gene matches. In germline, CDR1 is LGHDT, CDR2 YNNKEL (reference sequence).

This clonotype was counted a few times. V and J are TRBV5-1 and TRBJ2-1, with 11 bases fitting TRBD2. Trimming cost V 6 bases and J 6 bases; bases outside gene matches: 5. Germline CDR1 is SGHRS and CDR2 is YFSETQ. The CDR3 sequence is 14 residues long. This CDR3 reads CASTGTSGPNEQFF. The CDR3 DNA follows: TGCGCCAGCACTGGGACTAGCGGACCCAATGAGCAGTTCTTC.

This clonotype has a handful of counts. The rearrangement joins TRBV5-1 to TRBJ2-1, with 8 bases identical to TRBD2. V trimming: 5 bases; J trimming: 10 bases; junction bases outside the gene matches: 14. The CDR3 is 15 amino acids. Germline V lookup: CDR1 SGHRS, CDR2 YFSETQ. DNA for the CDR3: TGCGCCAGCAGGCCCCCCAGCGGGGGCCCCGCCGAGCAGTTCTTC. It encodes CASRPPSGGPAEQFF.

This clonotype was found a few times. V and J are TRBV12-3 or TRBV12-4 and TRBJ2-7, with D unclear. The V end lost 5 bases, the J end lost 4 bases, and 6 bases lay between the germline ends. CDR3 length equals 11 residues. The CDR3: CASSDQYEQYV. The DNA for the CDR3 is TGTGCCAGCAGTGACCAATACGAGCAGTACGTC.

This clonotype was counted only a few times. The chain combines TRBV9 with TRBJ1-1; D possibly corresponds to TRBD1 (5 bases). The CDR3 covers 15 residues. Trimming stripped 4 bases from V and 3 bases from J, with 16 bases between. Germline CDR1 is SGDLS and CDR2 is YYNGEE. The CDR3 spells CASSPRGRVDTEAFF. The CDR3 DNA reads TGTGCCAGCAGCCCAAGGGGCAGGGTCGACACTGAAGCTTTCTTT.

This clonotype was seen repeatedly, ten times or more. This sequence joins TRBV14 and TRBJ2-5, with 7 bases lining up with TRBD1. Trimming took 6 bases from V and 1 from J; bases not matched to a gene: 17. Germline V lookup: CDR1 SGHDN, CDR2 FVKESK. This CDR3 spans 18 amino acids. CDR3 sequence (DNA): TGTGCCAGCAGTCCGAAGCGTACGACAGGGAGAGTCCAAGAGACCCAGTACTTC. This sequence encodes CASSPKRTTGRVQETQYF.

This clonotype was detected only a few times. V and J are TRBV6-2 or TRBV6-3 and TRBJ2-3, with TRBD2 matching 11 bases. Germline assignment: CDR1 MNHEY and CDR2 SVGEGT. With 5 bases clipped from V and 1 base from J, the junction kept 14 bases outside the gene matches. The CDR3 has 19 residues. CDR3 sequence reads: CASSAGRSGGGLGTDTQYF. The DNA of the CDR3 is TGTGCCAGCAGTGCCGGGCGTAGCGGGGGGGGTTTGGGCACAGATACGCAGTATTTT.

The V and J genes are TRBV24-1 and TRBJ1-2, with a tentative D call TRBD1 (6 bases). Trimming removed 4 bases at V and 1 base at J, with 12 bases between. The CDR3 totals 15 residues. The germline V gene encodes CDR1 KGHDR and CDR2 SFDVKD. The CDR3 is CATSDPGQSNYGYTF. The CDR3 nucleotides are TGTGCCACCAGTGACCCCGGACAGAGTAACTATGGCTACACCTTC.

This clonotype was detected a few times. The chain employs TRBV6-6 and TRBJ2-1; 9 bases are shared with TRBD2. The V segment lost 9 bases and the J segment 8 bases; nucleotides outside the gene matches: 17. This CDR3 has 16 amino acids. Germline CDR1 reads MNHNY; CDR2 reads SVGAGI (reference sequence). In DNA form, the CDR3 reads TGTGCCAGTCGGTACCCGGCGGGGGGGCCAAGGGATGAGCAGTTCTTC. It is translated as CASRYPAGGPRDEQFF.

This clonotype was observed a few times. The chain combines TRBV24-1 with TRBJ2-1, with D possibly being TRBD2 (8 bases). This CDR3 has 15 amino acids. CDR1 is KGHDR, CDR2 SFDVKD, per germline. The V end was cut by 6 bases, the J end by 6 bases, with 17 bases between. The CDR3 loop reads CATSPGRGLTNEQFF. CDR3 DNA sequence: TGTGCCACCAGTCCCGGGAGGGGGCTTACCAATGAGCAGTTCTTC.

The chain recombines TRBV19 with TRBJ1-4; no definite D call. The CDR3 totals 16 residues. With 5 bases removed from V and 0 bases from J, the gap between germline ends came to 13 bases. The germline gives CDR1 LNHDA, CDR2 SQIVND (reference sequence). This chain's CDR3 is CASSLWSGATNEKLFF. The CDR3 nucleotides are TGTGCCAGTAGTCTCTGGTCCGGGGCAACTAATGAAAAACTGTTTTTT.

In its sample, this clonotype was seen a few times. This chain links TRBV3-1 with TRBJ2-3, with 12 positions matching TRBD2. Germline assignment: CDR1 LGHDT and CDR2 YNNKEL (reference sequence). The CDR3 sequence is 15 residues long. The J segment lost 7 bases and the V segment lost 4 bases, leaving 6 bases of the junction unmatched. The CDR3 nucleotides are TGTGCCAGCAGCCTACGACTAGCGGGGGACTATACGCAGTATTTT. Translating it yields CASSLRLAGDYTQYF.

This clonotype was picked up many times. V is TRBV29-1 and J is TRBJ1-1; 7 nucleotides align to TRBD1. Trimming cost V 2 bases and J 7 bases; bases outside gene matches: 7. The V gene's germline CDR1 is SQVTM and CDR2 ANQGSEA. The CDR3 spans 13 residues. Here the CDR3 reads CSVEPGRGDEAFF. The CDR3 bases are TGCAGCGTTGAACCCGGCAGGGGGGATGAAGCTTTCTTT.

This clonotype was counted between two and nine times. The rearrangement joins TRBV2 to TRBJ2-1, with 7 nucleotides matching TRBD1. Losses at the gene ends were 7 bases for V and 4 bases for J; bases not matched to a gene: 7. The CDR3 loop spans 14 amino acids. Germline CDR1 SNHLY, CDR2 FYNNEI. The CDR3 nucleotides are TGTGCCAGCACCCAGACAGGGATGTACAATGAGCAGTTCTTC. It encodes CASTQTGMYNEQFF. Based on the CDR3 plus reference TRBV2 and TRBJ2-1, the full variable domain is EPEVTQTPSHQVTQMGQEVILRCVPISNHLYFYWYRQILGQKVEFLVSFYNNEISEKSEIFDDQFSVERPDGSNFTLKIRSTKLEDSAMYFCASTQTGMYNEQFFGPGTRLTVL.

In its sample, this clonotype was seen many times. This sequence joins TRBV4-1 and TRBJ2-3; D gene ambiguous. V lost 0 bases, J lost 6 bases, and 16 bases lay in between. Looked up from germline, CDR1 is MGHRA and CDR2 is YSYEKL. The CDR3 consists of 16 residues. This chain's CDR3 is CASSQESMIGPDTQYF. In nucleotides, the CDR3 is TGCGCCAGCAGCCAAGAGAGCATGATAGGCCCGGATACGCAGTATTTT.

This clonotype was seen at least ten times. The CDR3 nucleotides are TGTGCCAGCAGCTCCAATAGAAATGAGCAGTTCTTC. Translation gives CASSSNRNEQFF. V and J are TRBV7-3 and TRBJ2-1; the D is unclear. The germline V gene has CDR1 SGHTA and CDR2 FQGTGA. With 4 bases removed from V and 7 bases from J, the gap between germline ends came to 8 bases. This CDR3 contains 12 residues.

This clonotype was observed a few times. The J gene is TRBJ1-2, the V gene TRBV6-5; D possibly corresponds to TRBD1 (5 bases). This CDR3 region has 14 residues. V was clipped by 6 bases and J by 4 bases, with 15 bases between them. Germline values: CDR1 MNHEY, CDR2 SVGAGI. The CDR3 DNA is TGTGCCAGCAGCCCGCAGTCCGGGGGCTATGGCTACACCTTC. This codes for CASSPQSGGYGYTF.

The chain combines TRBV30 with TRBJ1-4; the D is unclear. CDR3 length equals 14 residues. V lost 0 bases and J 7 bases, leaving 12 bases between the germline ends. From germline, CDR1 is GTSNPN and CDR2 SVGIG (reference sequence). The DNA for the CDR3 is TGTGCCTGGAGTGTACTGAAAGGCGGTGAAAAACTGTTTTTT. Its translation is CAWSVLKGGEKLFF.

The chain joins TRBV6-6 to TRBJ1-1; 7 bases line up with TRBD1. This CDR3 has 15 amino acids. Losses at the gene ends were 5 bases for V and 7 bases for J; bases not matched to a gene: 13. CDR1 and CDR2 (germline): MNHNY, SVGAGI (reference sequence). The CDR3 bases are TGTGCCAGCAGTGGCGGGACAGCGGTCGTGTTTGAAGCTTTCTTT. Translated: CASSGGTAVVFEAFF.

In its sample, this clonotype was seen a few times. This chain links TRBV6-2 or TRBV6-3 with TRBJ2-6; 9 bases are a match to TRBD1. Germline CDR1 and CDR2: MNHEY and SVGEGT. The CDR3 runs to 17 residues. Germline trimming cut 3 bases from V and 0 bases from J; bases unmatched to any gene: 3. The CDR3 sequence: CASSYDRGDSGANVLTF. CDR3 DNA: TGTGCCAGCAGTTATGACAGGGGGGACTCTGGGGCCAACGTCCTGACTTTC.

The V and J genes are TRBV7-2 and TRBJ1-2; no reliable D call. Trimming took 7 bases from V and 7 from J, leaving 13 bases between them. This CDR3 is 12 amino acids long. Germline-derived CDR1 and CDR2 are SGHTA and FQGNSA. The CDR3 sequence is CASTRTGPGYTF. In DNA, the CDR3 is TGTGCCAGCACCAGGACCGGCCCTGGCTACACCTTC.

Concerning this clonotype: This may be a read error: a much more frequent sequence differs by one nucleotide. This chain joins TRBV7-2 and TRBJ1-1; a weak D match, TRBD1 (6 bases). The CDR3 runs 13 residues. Germline CDR1 reads SGHTA; CDR2 reads FQGNSA. The CDR3: CASILGTGYEAFF. In DNA form, the CDR3 reads TGTGCCAGCATCTTAGGTACAGGGTATGAAGCTTTCTTT.

This clonotype was seen more than once but under ten times. The V call is TRBV5-1, the J call TRBJ1-1; 7 bases map to TRBD1. Trimming took 5 bases from V and 5 from J; bases not matched to a gene: 9. CDR3 length: 14 residues. Germline V CDR1 and CDR2: SGHRS, YFSETQ. The CDR3 loop is CASSHNQGDTEAFF. The CDR3 DNA reads as TGCGCCAGCAGTCACAACCAGGGGGATACTGAAGCTTTCTTT.

This clonotype has more than one count but fewer than ten. The chain's CDR3 is CAISESGQGGDEQYV. In nucleotides, the CDR3 is TGTGCCATCAGTGAGTCGGGACAGGGAGGCGACGAGCAGTACGTC. V gene TRBV10-3 combines with J gene TRBJ2-7; 9 bases are shared with TRBD1. Looked up from germline, CDR1 is ENHRY and CDR2 is SYGVKD. J lost 5 bases, V lost 0 bases, and 5 bases had no gene match. The CDR3 is 15 residues long.

The genes are TRBV12-3 or TRBV12-4 and TRBJ1-2, with D tentatively TRBD1 (6 bases). The CDR3 loop spans 13 amino acids. Trimming left V 4 bases short and J 8 bases short, with 14 bases between. CDR3 residues: CASSYRQAGGYTF. The CDR3 nucleotides read TGTGCCAGCAGTTACCGACAGGCCGGGGGCTACACCTTC.

The chain employs TRBV24-1 and TRBJ1-5; D gene uncertain. Germline CDR1 is KGHDR and CDR2 is SFDVKD. The CDR3 is 11 residues long. V was trimmed by 3 bases and J by 9 bases, leaving 5 bases between them. The DNA of the CDR3 is TGTGCCACCAGTGATCCAACGCCCCAGCATTTT. Its translation is CATSDPTPQHF.

This rearrangement joins TRBV6-6 to TRBJ2-7, with TRBD1 matching over 8 bases. Germline V gene sequence: CDR1 MNHNY, CDR2 SVGAGI (reference sequence). There are 13 residues in the CDR3. J gave up 0 bases and V 8 bases, and 3 bases lay outside the gene matches. CDR3 sequence: CASRQGSSYEQYF. As DNA, the CDR3 is TGTGCCAGCCGACAGGGGAGCTCCTACGAGCAGTACTTC.

This clonotype has just a few counts. The chain recombines TRBV20-1 with TRBJ2-3, with D maybe TRBD1 (8 bases). Trimming removed 5 bases from V and 2 bases from J, with 17 bases in between. Germline CDR1 is DFQATT and CDR2 is SNEGSKA (reference sequence). The CDR3 runs to 15 residues. CDR3 in DNA: TGCAGTGCTCAACACAGGGGGGGGCCCACAGATACGCAGTATTTT. Protein product: CSAQHRGGPTDTQYF.